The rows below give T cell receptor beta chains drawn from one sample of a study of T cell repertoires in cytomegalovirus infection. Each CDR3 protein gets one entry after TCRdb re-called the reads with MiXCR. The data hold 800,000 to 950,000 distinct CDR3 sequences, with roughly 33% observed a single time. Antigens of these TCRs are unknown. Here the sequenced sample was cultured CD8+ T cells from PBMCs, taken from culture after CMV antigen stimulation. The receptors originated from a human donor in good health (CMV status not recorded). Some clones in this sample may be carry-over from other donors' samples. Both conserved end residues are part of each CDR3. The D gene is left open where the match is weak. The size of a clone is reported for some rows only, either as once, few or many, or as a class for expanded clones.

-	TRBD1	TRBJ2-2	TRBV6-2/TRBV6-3	TGTGCCAGCAGTTCCGGGACAGGGACTAACACCGGGGAGCTGTTTTTT	CASSSGTGTNTGELFF
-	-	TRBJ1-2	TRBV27	TGTGCCAGCAGTACAGACAGGAGTAACTATGGCTACACCTTC	CASSTDRSNYGYTF
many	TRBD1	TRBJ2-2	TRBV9	TGTGCCAGCAGCATAGGAAACCGGGACAGGCCCACCGGGGAGCTGTTTTTT	CASSIGNRDRPTGELFF
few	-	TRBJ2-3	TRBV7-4	TGTGCCAGCAGCTTTCCCGGGCTCAGCACAGATACGCAGTATTTT	CASSFPGLSTDTQYF
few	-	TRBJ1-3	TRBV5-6	TGTGCCAGCAGCTTGACAGAGTCTGGAAACACCATATATTTT	CASSLTESGNTIYF
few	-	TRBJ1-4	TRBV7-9	TGTGCCAGCAGCTTAGCTTCCCGGACAACTAATGAAAAACTGTTTTTT	CASSLASRTTNEKLFF
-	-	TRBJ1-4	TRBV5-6	TGTGCCAGCAGCCCCTATCCGGGGGAGGTATATGAAAAACTGTTTTTT	CASSPYPGEVYEKLFF
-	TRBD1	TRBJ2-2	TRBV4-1	TGTGCCAGCAGCCAAGATCCGACAGGGGGAACGAACACCGGGGAGCTGTTTTTT	CASSQDPTGGTNTGELFF
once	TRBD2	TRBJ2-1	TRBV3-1	TGTGCCAGCAGCCAAGGACTAGCGGGGGCCGGGGAGCAGTTCTTC	CASSQGLAGAGEQFF
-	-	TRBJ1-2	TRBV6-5	TGTGCCAGCAGTTTCACAGGTGGGGAGGATGGCTACACCTTC	CASSFTGGEDGYTF
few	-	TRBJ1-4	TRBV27	TGTGCCAGCAGTCCCCCCGGACGGCCTAATGAAAAACTGTTTTTT	CASSPPGRPNEKLFF
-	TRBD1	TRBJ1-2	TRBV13	TGTGCCAGCAGCATAGGACAGGGCCAAAACTATGGCTACACCTTC	CASSIGQGQNYGYTF
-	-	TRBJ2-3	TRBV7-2	TGTGCCAGCGGGGGGTTTTCAGATACGCAGTATTTT	CASGGFSDTQYF
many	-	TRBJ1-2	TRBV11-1	TGTGCCAGCAGCGAGCAGGAAAACTATGGCTACACCTTC	CASSEQENYGYTF
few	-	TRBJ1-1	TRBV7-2	TGTGCCAGCAGCCCGGGGGTCTCTGAAGCTTTCTTT	CASSPGVSEAFF
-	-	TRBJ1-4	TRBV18	TGTGCCAGCTCACCAGGAGGGGGAGGTGAAAAACTGTTTTTT	CASSPGGGGEKLFF